These 31 T cell receptor beta chains share one sample of origin, sequenced in a study of OX40 agonist ivuxolimab in advanced cancers. TCRdb's copy holds only in-frame clones and misses some; the assay was immunoSEQ multiplex PCR. The sample shows roughly 20,000 clones, roughly four fifths of them seen only once. The source was CD4+ or CD8+ T cells sorted from blood, collected in a trial of the OX40 agonist ivuxolimab. Every receptor here comes from an adult with an advanced solid tumor such as melanoma, head and neck, liver or kidney cancer.

The rearrangement links TRBV7-8 to TRBJ1-2; TRBD1 agrees at 7 bases. V lost 4 bases, J lost 2 bases, and 10 bases stayed unmatched. This CDR3 spans 16 amino acids. Germline V gene sequence: CDR1 SGHVS, CDR2 FQNEAQ. The CDR3 spells CASSSPTDRENYGYTF. The CDR3 bases are TGTGCCAGCAGCTCCCCTACAGACAGGGAAAACTATGGCTACACCTTC.

The chain recombines TRBV28 with TRBJ1-6; the match to TRBD1 covers 11 bases. CDR3 length: 16 amino acids. Trimming at V came to 7 bases and at J to 8 bases, leaving 10 bases not matched to a gene. Germline V gives CDR1 MDHEN, CDR2 SYDVKM. The CDR3 DNA is TGTGCCAGCATACCATCGGACAGGGGGCGGGATTCACCCCTCCACTTT. Residues: CASIPSDRGRDSPLHF.

This chain joins TRBV5-1 and TRBJ1-2, with D hard to call. The CDR3 is made up of 14 amino acids. With 4 bases removed from V and 1 base from J, the gap between germline ends came to 11 bases. Looked up from germline, CDR1 is SGHRS and CDR2 is YFSETQ. The CDR3 DNA follows: TGCGCCAGCAGCGCGAACGACGGTAACTATGGCTACACCTTC. It yields the protein CASSANDGNYGYTF.

This clone was recorded once. The rearrangement uses TRBV28 and TRBJ2-7, with D tentatively TRBD2 (7 bases). Per the germline V gene, CDR1 is MDHEN and CDR2 is SYDVKM. The CDR3 length is 13 residues. V was clipped by 6 bases and J by 8 bases, with 17 bases between them. CDR3 residues: CASSLRGEGKQYF. Written as DNA, the CDR3 is TGTGCCAGCAGCTTAAGGGGGGAGGGGAAGCAGTACTTC.

This chain uses TRBV19 with TRBJ1-1; 9 bases map to TRBD1. CDR3 size: 13 residues. The germline gives CDR1 LNHDA, CDR2 SQIVND (reference sequence). With V trimmed by 10 bases and J by 5 bases, 8 bases remained unmatched. Here the CDR3 reads CATQGARLTEAFF. CDR3 coding DNA: TGTGCCACACAGGGGGCAAGGTTAACTGAAGCTTTCTTT.

In DNA, the CDR3 is TGTGCCATCAGCGAAAGATACAGCTCTGGAAACACCATATATTTT. Protein sequence: CAISERYSSGNTIYF. V gene TRBV10-3 combines with J gene TRBJ1-3; no clear D. The CDR3 covers 15 residues. Per the germline V gene, CDR1 is ENHRY and CDR2 is SYGVKD. Trimming stripped 6 bases from V and 0 bases from J, with 12 bases between.

This rearrangement joins TRBV2 to TRBJ2-3; 7 nucleotides align to TRBD2. J gave up 12 bases and V 5 bases, and 14 bases lay outside the gene matches. The CDR3 loop spans 14 amino acids. Germline V gene lookup returns CDR1 SNHLY and CDR2 FYNNEI. CDR3 loop: CASSLAPPAGLQYF. As DNA, the CDR3 is TGTGCCAGCAGTTTAGCCCCCCCAGCGGGGCTTCAGTATTTT.

This clone is large (0.1 to 1%). The chain links TRBV6-5 to TRBJ2-7, with D unresolved. From germline, CDR1 is MNHEY and CDR2 SVGAGI. V lost 6 bases to trimming and J lost 1 base, with 10 bases between them. The CDR3 covers 13 residues. The CDR3 nucleotides are TGTGCCAGCAGGCTAAGAGAGTCCTACGAGCAGTACTTC. As protein: CASRLRESYEQYF.

The chain joins TRBV9 to TRBJ2-7, with TRBD1 as a possible D gene (5 bases). This CDR3 spans 14 amino acids. Trimming shortened V by 2 bases and J by 0 bases, and 9 bases separated the two germline ends. The germline CDR1 and CDR2 sequences are SGDLS and YYNGEE. The CDR3 loop is CASSVLDTSYEQYF. Written as DNA, the CDR3 is TGTGCCAGCAGCGTTCTGGACACCTCCTACGAGCAGTACTTC.

The gene calls are TRBV6-6 and TRBJ2-7; TRBD2 matches 13 bases. CDR3 length: 15 amino acids. The J segment lost 5 bases and the V segment lost 5 bases, leaving 6 bases of the junction unmatched. Germline values: CDR1 MNHNY, CDR2 SVGAGI (reference sequence). In DNA form, the CDR3 reads TGTGCCAGCAGTCTCCGACTAGCGGGAGGCAACGAGCAGTACTTC. Its protein product is CASSLRLAGGNEQYF.

The chain uses TRBV2 and TRBJ1-5; no firm D call. Trimming took off 6 bases at V and 0 bases at J, with 15 bases between the two ends. The CDR3 consists of 16 residues. The V gene's germline CDR1 is SNHLY and CDR2 FYNNEI. CDR3 sequence (DNA): TGTGCCAGCAGAAGGACGGATGATTATAGCAATCAGCCCCAGCATTTT. This sequence encodes CASRRTDDYSNQPQHF. The variable domain in full, completed from reference TRBV2 and TRBJ1-5, reads EPEVTQTPSHQVTQMGQEVILRCVPISNHLYFYWYRQILGQKVEFLVSFYNNEISEKSEIFDDQFSVERPDGSNFTLKIRSTKLEDSAMYFCASRRTDDYSNQPQHFGDGTRLSIL.

The sample holds one count of this clone. The chain has TRBV6-5 and TRBJ1-5; TRBD1 matches at 7 bases. Germline CDR1 reads MNHEY; CDR2 reads SVGAGI. This CDR3 has 16 amino acids. The V gene end was trimmed by 0 bases and the J gene end by 1 base; junction bases not matched to a gene: 3. CDR3 DNA: TGTGCCAGCAGTTACTCGACAGGGTACAGCAATCAGCCCCAGCATTTT. It yields the protein CASSYSTGYSNQPQHF.

The chain joins TRBV6-4 to TRBJ2-3, with no clear D. The CDR3 has 16 residues. Per the germline V gene, CDR1 is MRHNA and CDR2 is SNTAGT. The V end was cut by 3 bases, the J end by 3 bases, with 16 bases between. The CDR3 DNA sequence: TGTGCCAGCAGTGATTCCTACGGGTTGGGGACAGATACGCAGTATTTT. Its protein is CASSDSYGLGTDTQYF.

This sequence joins TRBV11-3 and TRBJ1-1; D unclear. Trimming removed 5 bases at V and 1 base at J, with 8 bases between. The CDR3 length is 13 residues. The germline CDR1 and CDR2 sequences are SGHNT and YENEEA. Here the CDR3 reads CASSKGRNTEAFF. The CDR3 DNA reads as TGTGCCAGCAGCAAAGGGAGGAACACTGAAGCTTTCTTT.

This clone is termed medium-sized. The chain couples TRBV9 to TRBJ1-5; D is unclear. Per germline, CDR1 SGDLS and CDR2 YYNGEE. The V end lost 5 bases, the J end lost 5 bases, and 2 bases lay between the germline ends. CDR3 length: 10 residues. CDR3 in DNA: TGTGCCAGCAGATATCAGCCCCAGCATTTT. As protein: CASRYQPQHF.

The rearrangement joins TRBV30 to TRBJ2-7; possibly TRBD2 for D (6 bases). Germline CDR1 and CDR2: GTSNPN and SVGIG (reference sequence). CDR3 size: 13 residues. Trimming took 0 bases from V and 4 from J, leaving 10 bases between them. In nucleotides, the CDR3 is TGTGCCTGGAGTGTATTAGGGAGGTACGAGCAGTACTTC. Its protein is CAWSVLGRYEQYF.

This chain connects TRBV2 to TRBJ1-1; D is unresolved. Germline V gives CDR1 SNHLY, CDR2 FYNNEI. The CDR3 is made up of 15 amino acids. Trimming stripped 5 bases from V and 0 bases from J, with 13 bases between. The CDR3 DNA is TGTGCCAGCAGTTTCGAGGCAGTTTTGAACACTGAAGCTTTCTTT. Its translation is CASSFEAVLNTEAFF.

The J gene is TRBJ1-2, the V gene TRBV6-5; no clear D gene. The CDR3 loop spans 14 amino acids. Trimming removed 0 bases from V and 7 bases from J, with 12 bases in between. Germline V gene sequence: CDR1 MNHEY, CDR2 SVGAGI. CDR3 region: CASSYSEGLGGYTF. CDR3 bases: TGTGCCAGCAGTTACTCGGAAGGACTGGGTGGCTACACCTTC.

J is TRBJ2-1 and V is TRBV28; 13 bases align to TRBD2. Germline trimming cut 3 bases from V and 12 bases from J; bases unmatched to any gene: 11. The CDR3 runs 16 residues. The germline gives CDR1 MDHEN, CDR2 SYDVKM. Here the CDR3 reads CASSFPGLAGKGRQFF. As DNA, the CDR3 is TGTGCCAGCAGTTTCCCGGGACTAGCGGGGAAAGGGAGGCAGTTCTTC.

The chain combines TRBV19 with TRBJ2-1, with TRBD2 matching over 10 bases. Trimming at V came to 6 bases and at J to 4 bases, leaving 6 bases not matched to a gene. The germline CDR1 and CDR2 sequences are LNHDA and SQIVND (reference sequence). The CDR3 loop spans 15 amino acids. This CDR3 reads CASRDTSGVYNEQFF. The CDR3 DNA follows: TGTGCCAGTAGGGATACTAGCGGGGTATACAATGAGCAGTTCTTC. The complete variable domain, with remaining parts taken from reference TRBV19 and TRBJ2-1, reads DGGITQSPKYLFRKEGQNVTLSCEQNLNHDAMYWYRQDPGQGLRLIYYSQIVNDFQKGDIAEGYSVSREKKESFPLTVTSAQKNPTAFYLCASRDTSGVYNEQFFGPGTRLTVL.

V and J are TRBV9 and TRBJ2-1, with 11 bases fitting TRBD2. Per the germline V gene, CDR1 is SGDLS and CDR2 is YYNGEE. V lost 4 bases, J lost 10 bases, and 10 bases stayed unmatched. This CDR3 is built from 15 residues. The CDR3 spells CASSKLAGGLGEQFF. The CDR3 bases are TGTGCCAGCAGCAAATTAGCGGGGGGGCTCGGCGAGCAGTTCTTC.

This clone was picked up a small number of times. The chain combines TRBV27 with TRBJ2-1; D is unclear. Germline loops: CDR1 MNHEY, CDR2 SMNVEV (reference sequence). The CDR3 loop spans 16 amino acids. V shed 6 bases and J shed 6 bases, with 21 bases lying between them. The CDR3 sequence: CASSLDPAFDGNEQFF. The CDR3 region has the DNA TGTGCCAGCAGCCTGGATCCCGCCTTTGATGGCAATGAGCAGTTCTTC.

The CDR3: CASRVRGPHGYTF. The DNA of the CDR3 is TGTGCCAGTAGGGTCAGGGGCCCCCATGGCTACACCTTC. J is TRBJ1-2 and V is TRBV19; weak D call: TRBD1 (6 bases). The CDR3 totals 13 residues. Deletions cut 6 bases from V and 6 bases from J, with 14 bases between. CDR1 and CDR2 (germline): LNHDA, SQIVND (reference sequence).

V usage is TRBV9 and J usage is TRBJ1-1, with 7 nucleotides matching TRBD1. The CDR3 consists of 15 residues. The V and J ends lost 3 bases and 1 base, in that order; junction bases with no gene match: 6. Germline values: CDR1 SGDLS, CDR2 YYNGEE. CDR3 coding DNA: TGTGCCAGCAGCGCAGTTCCAGGGGGGAACACTGAAGCTTTCTTT. It yields the protein CASSAVPGGNTEAFF.

A remark on this clone: Mismatch with germline at one junction end may stem from a read error. V gene TRBV27 combines with J gene TRBJ2-6, with 9 bases lining up with TRBD1. CDR3 length equals 18 residues. Germline-derived CDR1 and CDR2 are MNHEY and SMNVEV (reference sequence). The CDR3 sequence: CASSPGQGLPSGADVLTF. The CDR3 nucleotides read TGTGCCAGCAGCCCAGGACAGGGGTTACCCTCTGGGGCCGACGTCCTGACTTTC.

The gene calls are TRBV7-3 and TRBJ2-7, with D possibly being TRBD2 (6 bases). The germline CDR1 and CDR2 sequences are SGHTA and FQGTGA. V lost 4 bases and J 7 bases, leaving 14 bases between the germline ends. This CDR3 is 13 amino acids long. CDR3 loop: CASSSRGGREQYF. In DNA, the CDR3 is TGTGCCAGCAGCTCCCGTGGAGGGAGGGAGCAGTACTTC.

This chain uses TRBV28 with TRBJ2-6; the match to TRBD1 covers 7 bases. Germline lookup yields CDR1 MDHEN and CDR2 SYDVKM. The CDR3 has 15 residues. Trimming took 6 bases from V and 4 from J; bases not matched to a gene: 6. CDR3 loop: CASRQQGPGANVLTF. In nucleotides, the CDR3 is TGTGCCAGCAGACAACAGGGGCCCGGGGCCAACGTCCTGACTTTC. Combining the CDR3 with reference TRBV28 and TRBJ2-6 gives the whole variable domain DVKVTQSSRYLVKRTGEKVFLECVQDMDHENMFWYRQDPGLGLRLIYFSYDVKMKEKGDIPEGYSVSREKKERFSLILESASTNQTSMYLCASRQQGPGANVLTFGAGSRLTVL.

In its sample, this clone was seen a few times. The chain employs TRBV9 and TRBJ1-1, with D possibly TRBD1 on 5 matching bases. This CDR3 contains 17 residues. V shed 1 base and J shed 2 bases, with 18 bases lying between them. Germline V gives CDR1 SGDLS, CDR2 YYNGEE. The CDR3 loop reads CASSVLPNLRGNTEAFF. CDR3 DNA sequence: TGTGCCAGCAGCGTACTCCCCAACTTGAGGGGCAACACTGAAGCTTTCTTT.

Of note for this clone: Relative to the germline gene, one junction end is altered; a read error may explain this. The chain combines TRBV25-1 with TRBJ1-5; D is possibly TRBD1 (5 bases). The CDR3 consists of 14 residues. Germline loops: CDR1 MGHDK, CDR2 SYGVNS. The CDR3 region has the DNA TGTCCCAGGCGCCACAAGAGGGGTAATCAGCCCCAGCATTTT. This gives the protein CPRRHKRGNQPQHF.

This clone is a singleton in its sample. The chain couples TRBV18 to TRBJ2-5, with D hard to call. CDR1 and CDR2 (germline): KGHSH, LQKENI. The V end lost 2 bases, the J end lost 3 bases, and 7 bases lay between the germline ends. The CDR3 is made up of 13 amino acids. The CDR3 coding sequence is TGTGCCAGCTCACCAAACCTCAAAGAGACCCAGTACTTC. This gives the protein CASSPNLKETQYF.

The V gene is TRBV18, the J gene TRBJ2-7, with TRBD2 matching over 12 bases. In germline, CDR1 is KGHSH, CDR2 LQKENI. V shed 3 bases, J shed 0 bases, and the junction held 9 bases outside the gene matches. The CDR3 is 18 residues long. CDR3 sequence (DNA): TGTGCCAGCTCACCCACTAGCGGGAGGACAGGGAGCTCCTACGAGCAGTACTTC. Protein: CASSPTSGRTGSSYEQYF.